The 24 T cell receptor beta chains given below trace back to one sample, sequenced in a study of blood T cells in healthy people across ages. A second PCR of roughly 7 to 11 cycles used a sample-barcoded 5' primer and a J-beta primer mix. TCRdb used MiXCR to reprocess the 5' RACE reads, holding one entry per CDR3 protein. The table includes over 950,000 distinct CDR3 sequences, 35% to 40% detected once. Sequencing used blood. The receptors shown here come from a man between 18 and 29 years old in good health.

This clonotype was found a few times. The chain is built from TRBV6-5 and TRBJ2-7, with a weak D call TRBD1 (6 bases). The CDR3 runs to 13 residues. Germline CDR1 is MNHEY and CDR2 is SVGAGI. Trimming took off 5 bases at V and 1 base at J, with 9 bases between the two ends. CDR3: CASSDGQSYEQYF. As DNA, the CDR3 is TGTGCCAGCAGTGACGGACAGTCCTACGAGCAGTACTTC.

This clonotype has only a few counts. This chain uses TRBV6-9 with TRBJ2-2; D is undetermined. Germline lookup yields CDR1 MNHGY and CDR2 SVAAGI. The CDR3 is made up of 13 amino acids. Between the trimmed V and J ends, which lost 5 bases and 3 bases, there was a span of 7 bases. CDR3 sequence (DNA): TGTGCCAGCAGTGTGAGAGACACCGGGGAGCTGTTTTTT. It translates to CASSVRDTGELFF.

This clonotype was observed many times. The V and J genes are TRBV12-3 or TRBV12-4 and TRBJ2-1; 8 positions match TRBD1. The CDR3 has 14 residues. The trim removed 7 bases at V and 5 bases at J, leaving 7 bases unmatched. CDR3 sequence: CASNTGGVDNEQFF. CDR3 bases: TGTGCCAGCAACACAGGGGGAGTCGACAATGAGCAGTTCTTC.

The chain is built from TRBV28 and TRBJ2-1; D not resolved. CDR1 is MDHEN, CDR2 SYDVKM, per germline. This CDR3 has 12 residues. V gave up 1 base and J gave up 8 bases, with 6 bases separating them. The DNA of the CDR3 is TGTGCCAGCAGTTTATATATGGATGAGCAGTTCTTC. Protein sequence: CASSLYMDEQFF.

This clonotype was seen only once. The chain has TRBV5-1 and TRBJ2-2, with 10 bases lining up with TRBD1. Per germline, CDR1 SGHRS and CDR2 YFSETQ. This CDR3 has 15 amino acids. J was trimmed by 6 bases and V by 4 bases; bases with no gene match: 6. The CDR3 reads CASSTGQGIPGELFF. The CDR3 DNA sequence: TGCGCCAGCAGCACGGGACAGGGGATCCCCGGGGAGCTGTTTTTT.

This chain uses TRBV7-2 with TRBJ2-5; unclear D gene. Trimming left V 4 bases short and J 4 bases short, with 10 bases between. The CDR3 covers 13 residues. Germline assignment: CDR1 SGHTA and CDR2 FQGNSA. CDR3 in DNA: TGTGCCAGCAGCTCCACGGTGGGAGAGACCCAGTACTTC. Translation gives CASSSTVGETQYF.

The rearrangement joins TRBV5-1 to TRBJ1-1, with 7 bases aligning to TRBD1. The V segment lost 4 bases and the J segment 8 bases; nucleotides outside the gene matches: 8. Germline loops: CDR1 SGHRS, CDR2 YFSETQ. This CDR3 comprises 13 residues. DNA of the CDR3: TGCGCCAGCAGCCCAGGGACAGCGAGAGAAGCTTTCTTT. Amino acids: CASSPGTAREAFF.

This sequence joins TRBV9 and TRBJ1-1; 10 nucleotides agree with TRBD1. CDR3 size: 11 residues. In germline, CDR1 is SGDLS, CDR2 YYNGEE. The J segment lost 10 bases and the V segment lost 3 bases, leaving 0 bases of the junction unmatched. The CDR3 DNA sequence: TGTGCCAGCAGCGGGGACAGGGGAGCTTTCTTT. Protein product: CASSGDRGAFF.

This rearrangement joins TRBV5-6 to TRBJ1-5; TRBD1 might be the D (6 bases). Germline assignment: CDR1 SGHDT and CDR2 YYEEEE. The CDR3 length is 16 residues. Trimming stripped 2 bases from V and 0 bases from J, with 12 bases between. The CDR3 coding sequence is TGTGCCAGCAGCTTTAACAGGGATCGTAGCAATCAGCCCCAGCATTTT. Encoded protein: CASSFNRDRSNQPQHF.

This clonotype was observed once. CDR3 sequence reads: CASSRGLAGQYF. In DNA, the CDR3 is TGTGCCAGCAGCCGGGGACTAGCGGGACAGTACTTC. This sequence joins TRBV3-1 and TRBJ2-5; the match to TRBD2 covers 13 bases. The germline CDR1 and CDR2 sequences are LGHDT and YNNKEL (reference sequence). The CDR3 consists of 12 residues. V was clipped by 4 bases and J by 11 bases; unmatched bases: 1.

This clonotype was seen a few times. This sequence joins TRBV28 and TRBJ2-1; no definite D call. From germline, CDR1 is MDHEN and CDR2 SYDVKM. Trimming stripped 6 bases from V and 5 bases from J, with 17 bases between. There are 15 residues in the CDR3. The CDR3 loop reads CASSPVRSLNNEQFF. The CDR3 DNA follows: TGTGCCAGCAGCCCGGTCCGATCCCTTAACAATGAGCAGTTCTTC. Using reference TRBV28 and TRBJ2-1 for the parts outside the CDR3, the full variable domain is DVKVTQSSRYLVKRTGEKVFLECVQDMDHENMFWYRQDPGLGLRLIYFSYDVKMKEKGDIPEGYSVSREKKERFSLILESASTNQTSMYLCASSPVRSLNNEQFFGPGTRLTVL.

In its sample, this clonotype was seen a few times. V and J are TRBV4-3 and TRBJ2-3; 11 nucleotides line up with TRBD2. Looked up from germline, CDR1 is LGHNA and CDR2 is YSLEER. This CDR3 comprises 17 residues. The V segment lost 0 bases and the J segment 6 bases; nucleotides outside the gene matches: 8. This CDR3 reads CASSQDGLAGGGDTQYF. CDR3 nucleotides: TGCGCCAGCAGCCAAGACGGGCTAGCGGGGGGTGGGGATACGCAGTATTTT.

The chain combines TRBV10-3 with TRBJ1-1; 7 nucleotides agree with TRBD1. Losses at the gene ends were 0 bases for V and 1 base for J; bases not matched to a gene: 8. CDR3 length equals 17 residues. Germline CDR1 is ENHRY and CDR2 is SYGVKD. CDR3 DNA sequence: TGTGCCATCAGTGAGTCCACCGACAGGGAGGGGAACACTGAAGCTTTCTTT. Translating it yields CAISESTDREGNTEAFF.

This chain links TRBV7-2 with TRBJ2-1; tentative D call: TRBD1 (6 bases). Germline-derived CDR1 and CDR2 are SGHTA and FQGNSA. With 4 bases removed from V and 9 bases from J, the gap between germline ends came to 19 bases. The CDR3 spans 15 residues. The CDR3 protein is CASSSWSGASIEQFF. Here the CDR3 DNA reads TGTGCCAGCAGCTCATGGTCAGGGGCTAGCATTGAGCAGTTCTTC.

About this clonotype: This sequence may be a read error, since a much larger clone differs from it by one base. The V and J genes are TRBV29-1 and TRBJ2-5; no firm D call. This CDR3 comprises 12 residues. Germline V gives CDR1 SQVTM, CDR2 ANQGSEA. Trimming removed 4 bases at V and 11 bases at J, with 17 bases between. CDR3 protein: CSVGQASYGQYF. Here the CDR3 DNA reads TGCAGCGTTGGTCAAGCGTCCTACGGGCAGTACTTC.

In DNA, the CDR3 is TGTGCCAGCAGCTTACCAGGGAACAATGAGCAGTACTTC. This codes for CASSLPGNNEQYF. This rearrangement joins TRBV7-3 to TRBJ2-5, with a possible D match to TRBD1 (5 bases). The CDR3 is 13 amino acids. The V and J ends lost 2 bases and 11 bases respectively, with 15 bases between them. CDR1 and CDR2 from the germline V gene are SGHTA and FQGTGA.

This clonotype was counted between two and nine times. This rearrangement joins TRBV4-2 to TRBJ2-1, with 8 bases lining up with TRBD1. In germline, CDR1 is LGHNA, CDR2 YNFKEQ. The CDR3 runs 16 residues. V trimming: 1 base; J trimming: 2 bases; junction bases outside the gene matches: 4. The CDR3 is CASSQVGTGPYNEQFF. The CDR3 bases are TGTGCCAGCAGCCAAGTGGGGACAGGCCCCTACAATGAGCAGTTCTTC.

The genes are TRBV4-3 and TRBJ1-4, with a tentative D call TRBD1 (6 bases). This CDR3 spans 15 amino acids. CDR1 and CDR2 from the germline V gene are LGHNA and YSLEER. The ends were cut back, 0 bases at V and 5 bases at J, with 10 bases in the middle. The CDR3 loop reads CASSQEGGGNEKLFF. In nucleotides, the CDR3 is TGCGCCAGCAGCCAAGAAGGAGGGGGAAATGAAAAACTGTTTTTT.

Concerning this clonotype: A much larger clone sits a single nucleotide away, making a read error possible. The chain employs TRBV2 and TRBJ1-5; D perhaps matches TRBD1 (5 bases). CDR3 length equals 14 residues. The germline CDR1 and CDR2 sequences are SNHLY and FYNNEI. CDR3 coding DNA: TGTGCCGGCAGGGCCCCCTTGGGCAATCAGCCCCAGCATTTT. It encodes CAGRAPLGNQPQHF.

The chain has TRBV7-9 and TRBJ1-4; TRBD1 matches 9 bases. In germline, CDR1 is SEHNR, CDR2 FQNEAQ (reference sequence). J gave up 7 bases and V 5 bases, and 5 bases lay outside the gene matches. The length of the CDR3 is 14 residues. The CDR3 is CASSGGTGSEKLFF. The CDR3 bases are TGTGCCAGCAGCGGCGGGACAGGGAGTGAAAAACTGTTTTTT.

The V call is TRBV15, the J call TRBJ1-2; a possible D gene is TRBD1 (5 bases). The CDR3 is made up of 13 amino acids. Germline CDR1 is LNHNV and CDR2 is YYDKDF (reference sequence). With 4 bases removed from V and 4 bases from J, the gap between germline ends came to 10 bases. CDR3 residues: CATSNTDSYGYTF. CDR3 bases: TGTGCCACCAGCAACACAGACAGCTATGGCTACACCTTC. The whole variable domain, filled in from reference TRBV15 and TRBJ1-2, reads DAMVIQNPRYQVTQFGKPVTLSCSQTLNHNVMYWYQQKSSQAPKLLFHYYDKDFNNEADTPDNFQSRRPNTSFCFLDIRSPGLGDTAMYLCATSNTDSYGYTFGSGTRLTVV.

The V call is TRBV6-1, the J call TRBJ1-5; tentative D call: TRBD1 (5 bases). CDR3 size: 14 residues. Trimming shortened V by 4 bases and J by 5 bases, and 12 bases separated the two germline ends. The germline gives CDR1 MNHNS, CDR2 SASEGT. For the CDR3, the DNA is TGTGCCAGCAGTGGGGGGGGAGGGGATCAGCCCCAGCATTTT. Translated: CASSGGGGDQPQHF.

The J gene is TRBJ1-5, the V gene TRBV4-3; D unresolved. Looked up from germline, CDR1 is LGHNA and CDR2 is YSLEER. The V end was cut by 4 bases, the J end by 3 bases, with 13 bases between. The CDR3 totals 15 residues. The CDR3 nucleotides read TGCGCCAGCAGCCTTGTGGACGGCCCCAATCAGCCCCAGCATTTT. It yields the protein CASSLVDGPNQPQHF.

The chain joins TRBV27 to TRBJ2-1, with 10 bases that match TRBD2. CDR1 and CDR2 (germline): MNHEY, SMNVEV (reference sequence). The J segment lost 6 bases and the V segment lost 3 bases, leaving 8 bases of the junction unmatched. The CDR3 extends over 16 amino acids. CDR3 sequence: CASSFSTGTSANEQFF. CDR3 DNA: TGTGCCAGCAGTTTCTCGACCGGGACTAGCGCCAATGAGCAGTTCTTC.